This entry features one TCR beta chain sequence. What antigen it recognizes has not been identified. Per-base quality was not reported, and no clone a single base away is much larger than it. From the cysteine up to the phenylalanine, the CDR3 has a length of 16 residues. Only CDR3 DNA is held: 48 bases, read in frame from base 1. The V end loses 4 bases and the J end loses 0 bases, and a stretch of 12 bases separates them. According to the germline V gene, CDR1 reads MGHRA and CDR2 reads YSYEKL. The sample is drawn from a study of shared clonotypes between healthy human individuals (dated by TCRdb to the early 2020s). In terms of the full investigation: The cohort included three men and a couple of women between 18 and 49 years of age. For each donor, three plates each were used for CD4 naive and CD4 memory, two plates were used for CD8 naive, and one plate was used for CD8 memory. To increase sequencing depth and limit assay-specific biases, different laboratories used diverse techniques to prepare libraries and sequence TCR repertoires. Each donor's leukapheresis produced roughly between roughly 0.9 and 9 billion PBMCs. The study deeply sequenced blood TCR repertoires of about 5 healthy adults to estimate repertoire size and the extent of clonotype sharing between individuals.

What the research found in general, with its limitations: Incomplete sequencing was indicated by rarefaction of sorted-subset datasets, despite the large sequencing depth. Based on pairwise subsampling, the degree of clonotype sharing among donors was expected to be affected by sequencing depth. About 5% of naive CD4, 3.5% of naive CD8, 2.3% of memory CD4, and about 0.4% of memory CD8 clonotypes were shared across a handful of donors. Because the study included a small number of donors, the genetic and exposure-history diversity represented was limited. Estimated clonotype richness was generally larger for naive than for memory subsets. Compared with non-shared clonotypes, clonotypes shared by all four sorted-subset donors had higher generation probabilities. Sampling was restricted to blood, and TCR repertoires in tissues likely differ from the TCR repertoires found in blood.

Donors were healthy HIV-negative adults with no recently reported acute infections or vaccinations. Every donor was a Caucasian adult residing in Nashville, Tennessee, USA. Magnetic negative selection was used to enrich CD4+ T cells, after which naive cells were positively selected on CD45RA and the negative fraction became the memory subset. Blood was collected by leukapheresis, and PBMCs were isolated by Ficoll-Histopaque density gradient centrifugation and then cryopreserved in liquid nitrogen vapor phase. Analytical flow cytometry was used to check the purity and quantity of each magnetically sorted T cell population. From each sorted fraction, genomic DNA was isolated and quantified by UV absorbance on a Nanodrop 2000c. TCR CDR3 regions were amplified from genomic DNA by multiplex PCR using the deep immunoSEQ assay. For each cell subset, the extracted genomic DNA was distributed evenly across all wells of several immunoSEQ 96-well plates, and each plate served as one replicate. For sorted subsets, 150 to 250 ng genomic DNA, equal to tens of thousands of T cell genomes, was loaded into each replicate PCR. Purified libraries were quantified with a Qubit 3.0 fluorometer, sized on a Bioanalyzer 2100, and re-quantified with the KAPA Library Quantification kit. A separate single-read 150-cycle Illumina NextSeq 550 flow cell was used to sequence each immunoSEQ 96-well plate. Regarding the original processing steps: Because the immunoSEQ output included only junctional sequences and no quality scores, the filtering could not be the same as the filtering used for full-length reads. Sequences were annotated with PyIR, a Python wrapper for IgBLAST v1.9, and V/J genes and CDR3 were assigned using IMGT germline references. Reads were filtered out if the reads had weak V/J assignments (E-value above 1e-6), no CDR3, stop codons, out-of-frame junctions, or ambiguous translated residues. A V3J clonotype was defined by an identical inferred V gene, J gene, and CDR3 amino acid sequence. To compute the percentage overlap between repertoires, the number of shared unique clonotypes was divided by the size of the smaller repertoire. RTK rarefaction, the Chao1 estimator, and Recon v2.1 estimates of unobserved clonotypes were used to assess repertoire richness. For all TCRbeta clonotypes obtained by the gDNA method from a handful of donors, generation probabilities were computed with OLGA. What TCRdb holds here is the immuneACCESS table cut down to in-frame rearrangements. Part of the clones is not present; checked against another copy, under half of the missing clones reflect an unresolved V gene, and the others are unexplained. The V and J calls and clone size are taken from that table; D and trimming were inferred from the DNA. The sample profile shows around 700,000 clones; more than 70% of them were found once. The ten largest clones capture around 1.8% of the sample.

The rearranged segments are TRBV4-1 and TRBJ1-4, with TRBD1 perhaps the D gene, on 5 matching bases. The TCR comes from a woman aged 30 to 39 in good health. The source material was memory CD4+ T cells sorted from blood. The sample's cell subset or site label is to be understood as: CD45RA-negative fraction. CDR3 protein: CASSRGRQSTNEKLFF. The base sequence is TGCGCCAGCAGCCGGGGGAGACAGTCAACTAATGAAAAACTGTTTTTT.